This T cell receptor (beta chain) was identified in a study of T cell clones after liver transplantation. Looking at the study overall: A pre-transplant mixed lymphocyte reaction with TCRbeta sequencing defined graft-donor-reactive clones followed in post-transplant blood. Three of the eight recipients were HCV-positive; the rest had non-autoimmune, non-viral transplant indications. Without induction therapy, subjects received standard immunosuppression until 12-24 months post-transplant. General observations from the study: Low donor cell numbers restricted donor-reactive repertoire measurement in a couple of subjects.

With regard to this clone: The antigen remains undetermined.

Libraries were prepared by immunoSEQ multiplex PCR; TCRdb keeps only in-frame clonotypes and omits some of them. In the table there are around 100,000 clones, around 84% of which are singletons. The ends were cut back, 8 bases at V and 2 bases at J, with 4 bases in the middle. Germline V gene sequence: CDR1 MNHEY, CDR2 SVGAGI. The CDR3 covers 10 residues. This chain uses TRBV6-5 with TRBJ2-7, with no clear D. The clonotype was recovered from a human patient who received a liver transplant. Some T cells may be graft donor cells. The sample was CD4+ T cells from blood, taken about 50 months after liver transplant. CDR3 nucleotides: TGTGCCAGCGGCGCCTACGAGCAGTACTTC. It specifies CASGAYEQYF.